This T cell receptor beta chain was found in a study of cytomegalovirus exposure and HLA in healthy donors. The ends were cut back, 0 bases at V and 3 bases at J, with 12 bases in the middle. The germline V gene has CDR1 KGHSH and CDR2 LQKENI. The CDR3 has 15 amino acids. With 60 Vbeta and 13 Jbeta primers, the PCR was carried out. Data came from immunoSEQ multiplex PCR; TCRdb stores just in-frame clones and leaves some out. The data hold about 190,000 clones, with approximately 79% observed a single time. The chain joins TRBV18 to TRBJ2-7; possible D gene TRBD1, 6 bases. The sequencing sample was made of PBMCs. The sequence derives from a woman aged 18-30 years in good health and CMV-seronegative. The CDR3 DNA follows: TGTGCCAGCTCACCACCGGTGCAGGGGAGCTACGAGCAGTACTTC. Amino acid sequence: CASSPPVQGSYEQYF.